This T cell receptor (beta chain) was found in a study of graft-versus-host responses after intestinal transplantation. Overall study: Transplantation in recipients was multivisceral, liver-intestinal, or isolated intestinal.

This table comes from immunoSEQ multiplex PCR, and its TCRdb copy is limited to in-frame clones, with some not included. The repertoire has some 82,000 clones, more than 75% of them found once; the top ten carry around 7.8%. Remarks on this clone: Its specificity is unknown.

Study-wide points: Recipient-marrow GvH clones were detected, some having first appeared in ileum or blood. Association was observed between peak circulating GvH clone levels and early post-transplant HvG declines.

Germline-derived CDR1 and CDR2 are LGHNA and YNFKEQ. The CDR3 length is 17 residues. Germline trimming cut 1 base from V and 5 bases from J; bases unmatched to any gene: 6. The specimen comprised unstimulated CD8+ T cells sorted from spleen or lymph node cells, sampled before transplant. This clonotype originated in a human donor who was the organ donor for an intestinal transplant. The genes are TRBV4-2 and TRBJ2-1; 12 nucleotides agree with TRBD2. The CDR3 is CASSQVSSGGVDNEQFF. Here the CDR3 DNA reads TGTGCCAGCAGCCAAGTGTCTAGCGGGGGGGTGGACAATGAGCAGTTCTTC.